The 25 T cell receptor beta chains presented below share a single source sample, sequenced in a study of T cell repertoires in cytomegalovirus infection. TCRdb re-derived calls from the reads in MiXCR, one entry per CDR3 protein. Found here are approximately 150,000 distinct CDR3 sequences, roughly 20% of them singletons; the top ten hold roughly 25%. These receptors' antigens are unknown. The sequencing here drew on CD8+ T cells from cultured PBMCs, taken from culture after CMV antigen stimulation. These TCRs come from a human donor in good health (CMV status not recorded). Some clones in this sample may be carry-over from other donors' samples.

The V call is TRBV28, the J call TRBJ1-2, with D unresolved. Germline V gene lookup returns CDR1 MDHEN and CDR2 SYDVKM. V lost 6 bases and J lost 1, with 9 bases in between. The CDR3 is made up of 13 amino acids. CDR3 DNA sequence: TGTGCCAGCAGCCTGACGAATAACTATGGCTACACCTTC. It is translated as CASSLTNNYGYTF.

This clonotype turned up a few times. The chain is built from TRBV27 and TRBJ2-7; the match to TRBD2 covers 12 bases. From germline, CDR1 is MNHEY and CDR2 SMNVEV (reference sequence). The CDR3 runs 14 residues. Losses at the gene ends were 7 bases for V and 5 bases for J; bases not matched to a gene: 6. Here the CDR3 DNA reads TGTGCCAGCAAGCCTAGCGGGGGGGCCAACGAGCAGTACTTC. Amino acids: CASKPSGGANEQYF.

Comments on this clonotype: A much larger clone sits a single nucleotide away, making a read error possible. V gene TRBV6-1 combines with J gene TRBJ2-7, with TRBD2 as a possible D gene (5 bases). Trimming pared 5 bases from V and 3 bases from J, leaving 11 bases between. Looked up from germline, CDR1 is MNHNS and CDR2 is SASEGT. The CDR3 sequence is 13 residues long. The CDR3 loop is CASSPRGYYEQYF. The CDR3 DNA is TGTGCCAGCAGTCCCCGGGGATACTACGAGCAGTACTTC.

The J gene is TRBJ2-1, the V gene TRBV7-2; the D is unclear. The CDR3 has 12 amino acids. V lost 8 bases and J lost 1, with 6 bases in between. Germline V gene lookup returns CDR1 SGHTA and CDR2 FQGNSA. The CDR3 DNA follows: TGTGCCAGCGCACTATCCTACAATGAGCAGTTCTTC. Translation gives CASALSYNEQFF.

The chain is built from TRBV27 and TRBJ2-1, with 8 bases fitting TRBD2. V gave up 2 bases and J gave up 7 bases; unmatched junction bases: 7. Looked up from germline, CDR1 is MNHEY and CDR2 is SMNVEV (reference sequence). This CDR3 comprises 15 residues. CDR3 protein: CASSLGLRGGNEQFF. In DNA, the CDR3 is TGTGCCAGCAGTTTAGGCCTCCGGGGGGGGAATGAGCAGTTCTTC.

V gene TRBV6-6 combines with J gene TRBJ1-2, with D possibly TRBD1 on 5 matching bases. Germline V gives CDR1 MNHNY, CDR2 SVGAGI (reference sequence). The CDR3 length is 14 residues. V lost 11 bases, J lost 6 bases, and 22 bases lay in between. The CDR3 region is CAAGYSDGGNGYTF. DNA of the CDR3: TGTGCCGCAGGATACTCGGACGGGGGGAATGGCTACACCTTC.

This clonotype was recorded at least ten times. CDR3 in amino acids: CASSSTGMMDGYTF. For the CDR3, the DNA is TGTGCCAGCAGCTCGACAGGGATGATGGATGGCTACACCTTC. The chain recombines TRBV7-9 with TRBJ1-2; 7 nucleotides line up with TRBD1. Trimming removed 4 bases from V and 6 bases from J; junction bases left unmatched: 8. The germline V gene has CDR1 SEHNR and CDR2 FQNEAQ (reference sequence). This CDR3 contains 14 residues.

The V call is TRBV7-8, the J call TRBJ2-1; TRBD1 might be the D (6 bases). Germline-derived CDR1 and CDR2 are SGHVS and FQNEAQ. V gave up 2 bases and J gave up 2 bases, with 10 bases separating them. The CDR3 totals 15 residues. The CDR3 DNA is TGTGCCAGCAGCTTAATCCAGGGGACCTACAATGAGCAGTTCTTC. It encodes CASSLIQGTYNEQFF. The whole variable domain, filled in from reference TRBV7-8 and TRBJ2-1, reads GAGVSQSPRYKVAKRGQDVALRCDPISGHVSLFWYQQALGQGPEFLTYFQNEAQLDKSGLPSDRFFAERPEGSVSTLKIQRTQQEDSAVYLCASSLIQGTYNEQFFGPGTRLTVL.

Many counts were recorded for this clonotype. The CDR3 DNA reads as TGTGCCAGCACAGGGCCTTTGGGAGCTTTCTTT. Amino acids: CASTGPLGAFF. The chain recombines TRBV28 with TRBJ1-1, with D perhaps TRBD1 (5 bases). Germline loops: CDR1 MDHEN, CDR2 SYDVKM. The V and J ends lost 7 bases and 10 bases respectively, with 13 bases between them. CDR3 length: 11 residues.

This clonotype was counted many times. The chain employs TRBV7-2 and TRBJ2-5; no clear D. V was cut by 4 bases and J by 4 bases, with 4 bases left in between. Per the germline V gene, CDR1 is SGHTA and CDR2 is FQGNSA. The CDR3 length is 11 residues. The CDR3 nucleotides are TGTGCCAGCAGCTGGGGAGAGACCCAGTACTTC. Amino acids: CASSWGETQYF.

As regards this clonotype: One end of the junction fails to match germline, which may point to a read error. The CDR3 reads CASRLGGPDTF. The CDR3 nucleotides are TGTGCCAGCCGCTTAGGAGGGCCGGACACCTTC. The chain employs TRBV5-6 and TRBJ1-2; D is unclear. The germline CDR1 and CDR2 sequences are SGHDT and YYEEEE. CDR3 length equals 11 residues. Filled out from reference TRBV5-6 and TRBJ1-2, the complete variable domain reads DAGVTQSPTHLIKTRGQQVTLRCSPKSGHDTVSWYQQALGQGPQFIFQYYEEEERQRGNFPDRFSGHQFPNYSSELNVNALLLGDSALYLCASRLGGPDTFGSGTRLTVV.

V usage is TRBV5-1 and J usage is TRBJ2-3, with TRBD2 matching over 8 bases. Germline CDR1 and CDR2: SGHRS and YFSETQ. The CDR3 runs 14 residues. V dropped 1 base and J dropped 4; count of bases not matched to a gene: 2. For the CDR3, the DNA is TGCGCCAGCAGCTTGCAGACTAGCGCAGATACGCAGTATTTT. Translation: CASSLQTSADTQYF.

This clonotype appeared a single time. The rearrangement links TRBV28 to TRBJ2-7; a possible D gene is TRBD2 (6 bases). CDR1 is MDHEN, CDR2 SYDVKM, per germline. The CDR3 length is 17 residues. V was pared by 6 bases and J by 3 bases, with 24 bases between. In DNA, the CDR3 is TGTGCCAGCAGATTCAGCGGCGGGACCACTACTGTCTACGAGCAGTACTTC. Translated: CASRFSGGTTTVYEQYF.

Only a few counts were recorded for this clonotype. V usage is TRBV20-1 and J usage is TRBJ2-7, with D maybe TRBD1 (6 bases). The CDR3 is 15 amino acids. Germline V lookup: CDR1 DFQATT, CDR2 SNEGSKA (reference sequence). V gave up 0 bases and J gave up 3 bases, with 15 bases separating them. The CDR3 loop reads CSARDWGPSSYEQYF. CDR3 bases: TGCAGTGCTAGAGATTGGGGGCCGTCGAGCTACGAGCAGTACTTC.

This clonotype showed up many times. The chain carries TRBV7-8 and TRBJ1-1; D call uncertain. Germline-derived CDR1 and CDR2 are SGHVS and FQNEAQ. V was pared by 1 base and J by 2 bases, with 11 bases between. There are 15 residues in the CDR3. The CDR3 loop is CASSLVGSLNTEAFF. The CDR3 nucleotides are TGTGCCAGCAGCTTAGTGGGCTCGTTAAACACTGAAGCTTTCTTT.

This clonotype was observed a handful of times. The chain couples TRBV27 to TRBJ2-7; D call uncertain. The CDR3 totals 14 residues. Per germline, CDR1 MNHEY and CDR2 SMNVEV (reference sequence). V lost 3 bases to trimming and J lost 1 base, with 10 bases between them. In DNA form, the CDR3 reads TGTGCCAGCAGTTTTCGGCCAGTTTCCTACGAGCAGTACTTC. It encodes CASSFRPVSYEQYF.

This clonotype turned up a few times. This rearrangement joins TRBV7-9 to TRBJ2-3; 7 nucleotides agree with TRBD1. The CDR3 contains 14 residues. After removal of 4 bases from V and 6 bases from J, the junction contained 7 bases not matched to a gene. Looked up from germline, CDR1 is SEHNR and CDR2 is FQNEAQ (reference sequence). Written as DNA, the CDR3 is TGTGCCAGCAGCTCCTTTGGGACAGATGATACGCAGTATTTT. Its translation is CASSSFGTDDTQYF.

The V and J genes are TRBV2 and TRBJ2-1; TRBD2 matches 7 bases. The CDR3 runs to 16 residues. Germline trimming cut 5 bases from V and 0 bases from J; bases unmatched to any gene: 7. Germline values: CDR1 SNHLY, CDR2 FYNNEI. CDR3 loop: CASSWLAVSSYNEQFF. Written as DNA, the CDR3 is TGTGCCAGCAGTTGGCTAGCGGTGAGCTCCTACAATGAGCAGTTCTTC.

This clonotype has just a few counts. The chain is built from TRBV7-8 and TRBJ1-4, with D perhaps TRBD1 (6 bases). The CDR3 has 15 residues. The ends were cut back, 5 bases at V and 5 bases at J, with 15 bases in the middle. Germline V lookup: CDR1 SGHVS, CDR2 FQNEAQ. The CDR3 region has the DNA TGTGCCAGCAGCACCTGGACAGAGCAAAATGAAAAACTGTTTTTT. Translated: CASSTWTEQNEKLFF.

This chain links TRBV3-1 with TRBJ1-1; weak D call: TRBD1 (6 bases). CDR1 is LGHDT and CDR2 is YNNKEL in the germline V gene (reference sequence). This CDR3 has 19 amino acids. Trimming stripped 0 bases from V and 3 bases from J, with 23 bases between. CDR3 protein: CASSQERGTLKAWDTEAFF. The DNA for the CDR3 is TGTGCCAGCAGCCAAGAGAGGGGGACGCTAAAAGCGTGGGACACTGAAGCTTTCTTT.

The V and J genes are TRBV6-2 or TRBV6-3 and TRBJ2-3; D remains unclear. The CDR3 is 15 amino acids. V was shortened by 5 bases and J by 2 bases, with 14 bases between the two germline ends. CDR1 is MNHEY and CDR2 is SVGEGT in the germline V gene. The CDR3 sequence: CASSPPMIDTDTQYF. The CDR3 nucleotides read TGTGCCAGCAGTCCACCAATGATCGACACAGATACGCAGTATTTT.

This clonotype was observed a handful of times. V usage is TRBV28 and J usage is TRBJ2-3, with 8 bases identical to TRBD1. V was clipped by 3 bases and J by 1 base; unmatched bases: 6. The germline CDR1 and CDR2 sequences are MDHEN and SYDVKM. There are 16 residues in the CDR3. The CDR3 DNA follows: TGTGCCAGCAGTTTCGACCCGGGACAGGGCACAGATACGCAGTATTTT. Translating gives CASSFDPGQGTDTQYF.

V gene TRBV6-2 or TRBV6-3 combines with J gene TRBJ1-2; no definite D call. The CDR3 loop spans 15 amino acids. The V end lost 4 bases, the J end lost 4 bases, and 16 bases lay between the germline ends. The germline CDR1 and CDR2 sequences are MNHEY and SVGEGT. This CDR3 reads CASSSLTRPSYGYTF. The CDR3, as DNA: TGTGCCAGCAGTTCCCTGACCAGGCCCAGCTATGGCTACACCTTC.

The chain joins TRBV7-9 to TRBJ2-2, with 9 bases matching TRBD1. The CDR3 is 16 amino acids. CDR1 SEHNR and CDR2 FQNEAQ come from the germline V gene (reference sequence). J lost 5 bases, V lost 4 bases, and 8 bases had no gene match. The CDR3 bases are TGTGCCAGCAGCTCCAATAGACAGGGGGGGACCGGGGAGCTGTTTTTT. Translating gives CASSSNRQGGTGELFF.

The CDR3 sequence is CASSLPRTASYGYTF. The CDR3 nucleotides are TGTGCCAGCAGCTTACCTAGGACAGCCAGCTATGGCTACACCTTC. The chain employs TRBV5-6 and TRBJ1-2, with D possibly TRBD1 on 6 matching bases. This CDR3 comprises 15 residues. Trimming removed 2 bases from V and 4 bases from J, with 15 bases in between. CDR1 and CDR2 from the germline V gene are SGHDT and YYEEEE.